A selection of T cell receptor beta chains follows, all from one sample in a study of blood T cell repertoires in COVID-19. Generated by immunoSEQ multiplex PCR, the TCRdb table keeps only in-frame clones and is missing some. Here the sample spans some 300,000 clones, about 88% being singletons. The sample consisted of peripheral blood. Receptors originate from a man between 65 and 85 years old with acute or convalescent COVID-19. CDR3s include the opening cysteine and the closing phenylalanine or tryptophan. A D gene is named only where the DNA matches it firmly. Clone size is stated in some rows and not others, as once, few, many or a class when expanded.

J gene: TRBJ2-7
clone size: few
D gene: TRBD2
V gene: TRBV28
CDR3 DNA: TGTGCCAGCAGTGGTAGCGGGAGAGGCACCTACGAGCAGTACTTC
CDR3 protein: CASSGSGRGTYEQYF

J gene: TRBJ1-6
clone size: -
D gene: -
V gene: TRBV20-1
CDR3 DNA: TGCAGTGCTAGTCTAGGGGCGAGTAGATCACCCCTCCACTTT
CDR3 protein: CSASLGASRSPLHF

J gene: TRBJ2-3
clone size: -
D gene: TRBD2
V gene: TRBV10-3
CDR3 DNA: TGTGCCATCAGTGAGTCAAGGACTAGCGGGAGGGCCGGGGATACGCAGTATTTT
CDR3 protein: CAISESRTSGRAGDTQYF

J gene: TRBJ2-5
clone size: -
D gene: -
V gene: TRBV5-1
CDR3 DNA: TGCGCCAGCAGCTTGGGAGGGCAGGAAGAGACCCAGTACTTC
CDR3 protein: CASSLGGQEETQYF

J gene: TRBJ2-2
clone size: few
D gene: -
V gene: TRBV15
CDR3 DNA: TGTGCCACCAGCCAGGTGAACACCGGGGAGCTGTTTTTT
CDR3 protein: CATSQVNTGELFF

J gene: TRBJ1-6
clone size: -
D gene: -
V gene: TRBV9
CDR3 DNA: TGTGCCAGCTCTGTAGGGAGCTCCTATAATTCACCCCTCCACTTT
CDR3 protein: CASSVGSSYNSPLHF

J gene: TRBJ1-3
clone size: once
D gene: -
V gene: TRBV28
CDR3 DNA: TGTGCCAGCAGTTTGGGTGCGGCCGTCTTTGGAAACACCATATATTTT
CDR3 protein: CASSLGAAVFGNTIYF

J gene: TRBJ1-2
clone size: -
D gene: TRBD1
V gene: TRBV9
CDR3 DNA: TGTGCCAGCCAACACAGGTGGACAGGGAACTATGGCTACACCTTC
CDR3 protein: CASQHRWTGNYGYTF

J gene: TRBJ2-5
clone size: -
D gene: TRBD2
V gene: TRBV6-4
CDR3 DNA: TGTGCCAGCAGCCCCAGCGGGAGGGCCCGGGAGACCCAGTACTTC
CDR3 protein: CASSPSGRARETQYF

J gene: TRBJ1-2
clone size: -
D gene: TRBD1
V gene: TRBV4-2
CDR3 DNA: TGTGCCAGCAGCCCCGGACAGGGGACCACTAACTATGGCTACACCTTC
CDR3 protein: CASSPGQGTTNYGYTF

J gene: TRBJ1-6
clone size: -
D gene: -
V gene: TRBV5-5
CDR3 DNA: TGTGCCAGCAGCGGGGAGGGGGGTAATTCACCCCTCCACTTT
CDR3 protein: CASSGEGGNSPLHF

J gene: TRBJ1-5
clone size: -
D gene: -
V gene: TRBV2
CDR3 DNA: TGTGCCAGCAGTGACAGGGGAGTCGGTCAGCCCCAGCATTTT
CDR3 protein: CASSDRGVGQPQHF

J gene: TRBJ1-5
clone size: -
D gene: -
V gene: TRBV6-6
CDR3 DNA: TGTGCCAGCAGCCCAGACACCTTCCTCAATCAGCCCCAGCATTTT
CDR3 protein: CASSPDTFLNQPQHF

J gene: TRBJ1-5
clone size: -
D gene: -
V gene: TRBV11-2
CDR3 DNA: TGTGCCAGCAGCTTGGGCAGCAATCAGCCCCAGCATTTT
CDR3 protein: CASSLGSNQPQHF

J gene: TRBJ2-1
clone size: -
D gene: -
V gene: TRBV27
CDR3 DNA: TGTGCCAGCAGTTTATCGTGGCAGATTAACAATGAGCAGTTCTTC
CDR3 protein: CASSLSWQINNEQFF

J gene: TRBJ2-1
clone size: -
D gene: -
V gene: TRBV5-8
CDR3 DNA: TGTGCCAGCAGCTTGGGGCCTAGCTCCTACAATGAGCAGTTCTTC
CDR3 protein: CASSLGPSSYNEQFF

J gene: TRBJ1-1
clone size: -
D gene: -
V gene: TRBV6-6
CDR3 DNA: TGTGCCAGCAGTTACTCGAGGGTGTCGAACACTGAAGCTTTCTTT
CDR3 protein: CASSYSRVSNTEAFF

J gene: TRBJ2-3
clone size: -
D gene: -
V gene: TRBV5-1
CDR3 DNA: TGCGCCAGCAGCTTATACGGGGACACAGATACGCAGTATTTT
CDR3 protein: CASSLYGDTDTQYF

J gene: TRBJ1-6
clone size: -
D gene: TRBD1
V gene: TRBV7-9
CDR3 DNA: TGTGCCAGCAGTCCCGGGACAGGGCATTCACCCCTCCACTTT
CDR3 protein: CASSPGTGHSPLHF

J gene: TRBJ2-5
clone size: -
D gene: TRBD2
V gene: TRBV4-1
CDR3 DNA: TGCGCCAGCAGCCGGCTAGGGACTAGCCTAGAGACCCAGTACTTC
CDR3 protein: CASSRLGTSLETQYF

J gene: TRBJ1-1
clone size: -
D gene: -
V gene: TRBV18
CDR3 DNA: TGTGCCAGCTCACCAATTCTGGAGGGGAACACTGAAGCTTTCTTT
CDR3 protein: CASSPILEGNTEAFF

J gene: TRBJ1-5
clone size: once
D gene: -
V gene: TRBV3-1/TRBV3-2
CDR3 DNA: TGTGCCAGCAGCCAAGATATCCAGCAGCCCCAGCATTTT
CDR3 protein: CASSQDIQQPQHF